This TCR beta chain comes out of a study of blood T cell repertoires in COVID-19. Repertoires were generated with immunoSEQ multiplex PCR, while TCRdb's copy carries only in-frame clones and drops some. The top ten hold around 2.7% of the sample, which has about 130,000 clones, around 85% seen once. Germline V gene sequence: CDR1 SGHRS, CDR2 YFSETQ. This CDR3 is built from 15 residues. V lost 0 bases to trimming and J lost 2 bases; unmatched junction nucleotides: 3. The sequenced sample was peripheral blood. This clonotype originated in an elderly woman with acute or convalescent COVID-19. V is TRBV5-1 and J is TRBJ2-5; 8 nucleotides align to TRBD2. CDR3: CASSLALAGQETQYF. DNA for the CDR3: TGCGCCAGCAGCTTGGCCCTAGCGGGTCAAGAGACCCAGTACTTC.